One T cell receptor beta chain is described in this entry. Its specificity is unknown. This sample was taken from a study of graft-versus-host responses after intestinal transplantation. Study-wide background: Anti-thymocyte globulin was used for induction in all recipients, who then took tacrolimus and steroids for approximately 3 years. Whole-study results and caveats: There were GvH clones found in recipient marrow, and some of them appeared first in ileum or blood.

From germline, CDR1 is SGHTA and CDR2 FQGNSA. The CDR3 loop spans 17 amino acids. Trimming pared 2 bases from V and 1 base from J, leaving 17 bases between. The method was immunoSEQ multiplex PCR; TCRdb's version includes in-frame clones alone and lacks a portion of them. This table has tens of thousands of clones, 90% to 95% appearing once. The sequences come from unstimulated CD4+ T cells sorted from spleen or lymph node cells, collected before transplant. The sequence was collected from a human donor who was the organ donor for an intestinal transplant. V usage is TRBV7-2 and J usage is TRBJ1-1; D gene ambiguous. The CDR3 DNA reads TGTGCCAGCAGCTTACGATTTGGGTGGCCATCGAACACTGAAGCTTTCTTT. Translating gives CASSLRFGWPSNTEAFF.